This T cell receptor (beta chain) derives from a study of blood T cell repertoires in COVID-19. Study at large: The United States, Italy and Spain were the sources of the acute and convalescent COVID-19 samples.

This CDR3 has 15 residues. V was pared by 4 bases and J by 8 bases, with 18 bases between. Germline V gene lookup returns CDR1 GTSNPN and CDR2 SVGIG (reference sequence). This clone was seen just once. Produced via immunoSEQ multiplex PCR; TCRdb's table is partial and in-frame only. The table lists some 250,000 clones, more than 75% of them singletons, with 0.9% to 1% in the top ten. V usage is TRBV30 and J usage is TRBJ1-6; no clear D. This receptor was identified in a woman in her thirties or forties who had recovered from COVID-19. The sequencing input was peripheral blood. CDR3 sequence: CAWTRVLGVDSPLHF. Here the CDR3 DNA reads TGTGCCTGGACCCGTGTGTTGGGAGTGGATTCACCCCTCCACTTT. Combining the CDR3 with reference TRBV30 and TRBJ1-6 gives the whole variable domain SQTIHQWPATLVQPVGSPLSLECTVEGTSNPNLYWYRQAAGRGLQLLFYSVGIGQISSEVPQNLSASRPQDRQFILSSKKLLLSDSGFYLCAWTRVLGVDSPLHFGNGTRLTVT.